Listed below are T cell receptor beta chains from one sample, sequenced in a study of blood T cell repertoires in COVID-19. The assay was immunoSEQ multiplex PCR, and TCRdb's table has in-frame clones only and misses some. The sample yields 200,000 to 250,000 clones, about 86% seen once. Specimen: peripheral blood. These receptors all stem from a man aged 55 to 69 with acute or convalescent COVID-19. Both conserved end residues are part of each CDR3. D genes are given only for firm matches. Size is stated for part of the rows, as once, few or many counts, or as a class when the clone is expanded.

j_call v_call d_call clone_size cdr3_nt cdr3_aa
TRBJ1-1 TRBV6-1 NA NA TGTGCCAGCAGTGAACTAAACAGCCGCACTGAAGCTTTCTTT CASSELNSRTEAFF
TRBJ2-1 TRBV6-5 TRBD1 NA TGTGCCAGCAAGCAGACAGGGAGCTCCTACAATGAGCAGTTCTTC CASKQTGSSYNEQFF
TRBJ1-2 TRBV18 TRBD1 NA TGTGCCAGCTCCACACAGGGGGCCCCCTCTGGCTACACCTTC CASSTQGAPSGYTF
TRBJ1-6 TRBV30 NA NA TGTGCCTGGGTGGAGGTAAACAATTCACCCCTCCACTTT CAWVEVNNSPLHF
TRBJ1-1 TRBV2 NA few TGTGCCAGCAGTGAAGCAGGGGTCAACACTGAAGCTTTCTTT CASSEAGVNTEAFF
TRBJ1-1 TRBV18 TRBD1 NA TGTGCCAGCTCACCCGGATCCGGGACAGGGGTGACTGAAGCTTTCTTT CASSPGSGTGVTEAFF
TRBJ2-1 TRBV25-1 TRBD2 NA TGTGCCAGCAGTCCTCGAACTAGCGGGGACAATGAGCAGTTCTTC CASSPRTSGDNEQFF
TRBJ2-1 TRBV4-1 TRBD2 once TGCGCCAGCAGCGCCCCCGGGACTAGCGGGAGGGCCGTCAATGAGCAGTTCTTC CASSAPGTSGRAVNEQFF
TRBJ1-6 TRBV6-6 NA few TGTGCCAGCAGTGGAATCCTCGGGAGGGCTCATTCACCCCTCCACTTT CASSGILGRAHSPLHF
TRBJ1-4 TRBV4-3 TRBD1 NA TGCGCCAGCAGCCAATCCTCACAGGGGCCAAATGAAAAACTGTTTTTT CASSQSSQGPNEKLFF
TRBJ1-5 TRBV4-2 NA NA TGTGCCAGCAGCCAAGAGGACAGTCGATTTAGCAATCAGCCCCAGCATTTT CASSQEDSRFSNQPQHF
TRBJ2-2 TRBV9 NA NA TGTGCCAGCAGCGCCAATACCGGGGAGCTGTTTTTT CASSANTGELFF
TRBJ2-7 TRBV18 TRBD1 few TGTGCCAGCTCACCCTCGACAGGGGGCGTCTTCTACGAGCAGTACTTC CASSPSTGGVFYEQYF
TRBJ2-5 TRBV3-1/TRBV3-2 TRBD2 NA TGTGCCAGCAGCCCCCTGGGGGGGAAGGGCGAGACCCAGTACTTC CASSPLGGKGETQYF
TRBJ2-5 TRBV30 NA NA TGTGCCTGGACGACTACCCAAGAGACCCAGTACTTC CAWTTTQETQYF
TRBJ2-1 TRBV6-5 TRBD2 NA TGTGCCAGCGGACTAGCGGGAGGCACGTACAATGAGCAGTTCTTC CASGLAGGTYNEQFF
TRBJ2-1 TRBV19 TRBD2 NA TGTGCCAGTACTACTAGCGGTGCTAATGACCCACACAATGAGCAGTTCTTC CASTTSGANDPHNEQFF
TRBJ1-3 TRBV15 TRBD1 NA TGTGCCACCAGCCGAGGGACAGGGTTTGGAAACACCATATATTTT CATSRGTGFGNTIYF
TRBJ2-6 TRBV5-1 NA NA TGCGCCAGCAGCTCCTCCCCCCGGTCTGGGGCCAACGTCCTGACTTTC CASSSSPRSGANVLTF
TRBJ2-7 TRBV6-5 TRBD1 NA TGTGCCAGCAGTTCAGCGATGACAGGGAGCCACGAGCAGTACTTC CASSSAMTGSHEQYF
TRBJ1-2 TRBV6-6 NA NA TGTGCCAGCAGTTTAACAGATAACTATGGCTACACCTTC CASSLTDNYGYTF
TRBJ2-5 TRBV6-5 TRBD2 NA TGTGCCAGCAGTTCCCTAGCGGTTGGGGAGACCCAGTACTTC CASSSLAVGETQYF
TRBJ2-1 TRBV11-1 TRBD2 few TGTGCCAGCAGCTCCAGACTAGCTAATGAGCAGTTCTTC CASSSRLANEQFF
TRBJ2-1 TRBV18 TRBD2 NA TGTGCCAGCTCACCGTTGACTAGCGGGGGGTACAATGAGCAGTTCTTC CASSPLTSGGYNEQFF
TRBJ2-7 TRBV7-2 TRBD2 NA TGTGCCAGCAGCCAGGGGGTAGCGGGAGGGCCGGAGCAGTACTTC CASSQGVAGGPEQYF
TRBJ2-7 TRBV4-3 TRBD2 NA TGCGCCAGCAGCCAAGAGGTAGGCGGGAGGGAGTCCTACGAGCAGTACTTC CASSQEVGGRESYEQYF
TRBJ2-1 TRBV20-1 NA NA TGCAGTGCTAGAGTATACAATGAGCAGTTCTTC CSARVYNEQFF
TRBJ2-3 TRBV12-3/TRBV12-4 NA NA TGTGCCAGCAGTTTGACTCTCACAGATACGCAGTATTTT CASSLTLTDTQYF
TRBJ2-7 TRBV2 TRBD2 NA TGTGCCAGCAGTGGGGGACTAGCGGGAGGCTTCCAAAGCTCCTACGAGCAGTACTTC CASSGGLAGGFQSSYEQYF
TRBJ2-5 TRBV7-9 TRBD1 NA TGTGCCAGCAGATCCGACAGGGCAAACCAAGAGACCCAGTACTTC CASRSDRANQETQYF
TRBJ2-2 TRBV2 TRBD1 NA TGTGCCAGCAGCCTAAACAGGGGGGTGGCCGGGGAGCTGTTTTTT CASSLNRGVAGELFF
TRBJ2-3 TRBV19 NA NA TGTGCCAGTAATCAGCGGAGCACAGATACGCAGTATTTT CASNQRSTDTQYF
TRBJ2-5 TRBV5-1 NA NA TGCGCCAGCAGTCCGGGGGGCGCAGAGACCCAGTACTTC CASSPGGAETQYF